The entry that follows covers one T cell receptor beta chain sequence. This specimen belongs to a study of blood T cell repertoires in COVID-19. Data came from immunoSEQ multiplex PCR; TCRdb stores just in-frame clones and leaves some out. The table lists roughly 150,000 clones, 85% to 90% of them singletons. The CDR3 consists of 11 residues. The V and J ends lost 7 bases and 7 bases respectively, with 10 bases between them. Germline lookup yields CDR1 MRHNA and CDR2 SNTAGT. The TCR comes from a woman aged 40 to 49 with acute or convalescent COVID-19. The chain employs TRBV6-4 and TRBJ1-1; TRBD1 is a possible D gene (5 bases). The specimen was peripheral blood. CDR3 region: CASIPRGEAFF. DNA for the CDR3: TGTGCCAGCATCCCAAGGGGTGAAGCTTTCTTT.